These T cell receptor beta chains were read from a single sample in a study of T cells in localized non-small cell lung cancer. TCRdb keeps only in-frame clones here, not all; method: immunoSEQ multiplex PCR. The profile covers about 31,000 clones, with roughly nine tenths appearing a single time and under 13% taken by the ten largest. The sequenced sample was peripheral blood, obtained before any cancer treatment. These receptors were taken from a woman aged 40-69 years with stage I lung adenocarcinoma. The CDR3 runs from the conserved cysteine through the conserved F or W. D genes are given only for firm matches. Only part of the rows carry a size: once, few, many, or a class if the clone is expanded.

J gene	V gene	clone size	D gene	CDR3 DNA	CDR3 protein
TRBJ1-5	TRBV19	NA	NA	TGTGCCAGTAAGACAGCGCCTAATCAGCCCCAGCATTTT	CASKTAPNQPQHF
TRBJ2-2	TRBV19	NA	TRBD2	TGTGCCAGTAGTATAGATCACGGGACTAGCGCGAACACCGGGGAGCTGTTTTTT	CASSIDHGTSANTGELFF
TRBJ1-2	TRBV5-1	NA	NA	TGCGCCAGCAGCCCAGTTTCCCAGGGTGCAAACTATGGCTACACCTTC	CASSPVSQGANYGYTF
TRBJ2-3	TRBV5-4	few	NA	TGTGCCAGCAGCTTGGCCCCCGATACGCAGTATTTT	CASSLAPDTQYF
TRBJ2-2	TRBV7-6	NA	NA	TGTGCCAGCCAGGGGTGGACCGGGGAGCTGTTTTTT	CASQGWTGELFF
TRBJ1-1	TRBV15	once	NA	TGTGCCACCAGCCTTGGACGGAACACTGAAGCTTTCTTT	CATSLGRNTEAFF
TRBJ1-1	TRBV4-3	NA	NA	TGCGCCAGCAGCCAAAGTGGTAACACTGAAGCTTTCTTT	CASSQSGNTEAFF
TRBJ2-3	TRBV12-1	few	NA	TGTGCCAGCAGCTTTCCCAATTATGGGGGGCGGGAGACGCAGTATTTT	CASSFPNYGGRETQYF
TRBJ2-7	TRBV11-2	NA	TRBD1	TGTGCCAGCAGCTTAACAGGGGTAAGGTACGAGCAGTACTTC	CASSLTGVRYEQYF
TRBJ2-7	TRBV27	NA	TRBD2	TGTGCCAGCAGTTTAAGGGTCCTAGCGGGCGGTAACTCCTACGAGCAGTACTTC	CASSLRVLAGGNSYEQYF
TRBJ2-3	TRBV7-9	NA	NA	TGTGCCAGCAGCACGGGACATAGCACAGATACGCAGTATTTT	CASSTGHSTDTQYF
TRBJ1-2	TRBV7-9	NA	TRBD1	TGTGCCAGCAGCTTCTACAGGGGGGACTATGGCTACACCTTC	CASSFYRGDYGYTF
TRBJ2-7	TRBV18	NA	NA	TGTGCCAGCTCACCAGTGCAGGGGAGCTCCTACGAGCAGTACTTC	CASSPVQGSSYEQYF
TRBJ1-1	TRBV6-5	NA	TRBD1	TGTGCCAGCAGGCCGGGACAGTTGAACACTGAAGCTTTCTTT	CASRPGQLNTEAFF
TRBJ2-4	TRBV28	NA	NA	TGTGCCAGCAGTCGGGCGCTAGCCAAAAACATTCAGTACTTC	CASSRALAKNIQYF
TRBJ1-1	TRBV5-1	NA	NA	TGCGCCAGCAGCCACGGATTTAACACTGAAGCTTTCTTT	CASSHGFNTEAFF
TRBJ2-3	TRBV4-3	NA	NA	TGCGCCAGCAGTCCCCGAGAAGTAGATACGCAGTATTTT	CASSPREVDTQYF
TRBJ1-5	TRBV5-8	NA	TRBD1	TGTGCCAGCAGCTTGTTGGGGACAGGGCTTCAGCCCCAGCATTTT	CASSLLGTGLQPQHF
TRBJ2-7	TRBV2	once	NA	TGTGCCAGCAGCCGGGAGCGTGGACATAAGAATGAGCAGTACTTC	CASSRERGHKNEQYF
TRBJ1-1	TRBV11-2	NA	NA	TGTGCCAGCAGCTTAGGAGTAGTCACTGAAGCTTTCTTT	CASSLGVVTEAFF
TRBJ2-1	TRBV6-1	NA	TRBD1	TGTGCCAGCAGAGGACAGGGGACTTACAATGAGCAGTTCTTC	CASRGQGTYNEQFF
TRBJ2-1	TRBV27	NA	TRBD2	TGTGCCAGCAGTTTAGTCGTCGGGAGGGTCATCAATGAGCAGTTCTTC	CASSLVVGRVINEQFF
TRBJ2-3	TRBV28	NA	TRBD1	TGTGCCAGCAGTTTGGGACAGGGGGCGGGAGATACGCAGTATTTT	CASSLGQGAGDTQYF
TRBJ1-5	TRBV7-2	NA	NA	TGTGCCAGCAGCCCTTACGGGAGGAATCAGCCCCAGCATTTT	CASSPYGRNQPQHF
TRBJ1-2	TRBV29-1	NA	NA	TGCAGCGTTGAAGAAGGCACAGACAGAAGCTTC	CSVEEGTDRSF
TRBJ1-1	TRBV5-1	NA	NA	TGCGCCAGCAGCAGGGGGACCGACTACACTGAAGCTTTCTTT	CASSRGTDYTEAFF
TRBJ1-5	TRBV15	few	NA	TGTGCCACCAGCATGGGTTTAAGCAATCAGCCCCAGCATTTT	CATSMGLSNQPQHF
TRBJ1-3	TRBV6-5	NA	NA	TGTGCCAGCAGCCGAGAGGGGTCCTCTGGAAACACCATATATTTT	CASSREGSSGNTIYF
TRBJ2-7	TRBV20-1	NA	TRBD2	TGCAGTGCTAGACTAGCGGGAGGTCGGTACTTC	CSARLAGGRYF
TRBJ2-7	TRBV11-2	NA	NA	TGTGCCAGCAGCTTAGGAGGCACGGTCTACGAGCAGTACTTC	CASSLGGTVYEQYF
TRBJ2-1	TRBV4-3	NA	NA	TGCGCCAGCAGCCAAGATTCCCAGAGTGCCAATGAGCAGTTCTTC	CASSQDSQSANEQFF
TRBJ2-5	TRBV5-6	NA	NA	TGTGCCAGCAGCCTGGTGGGGGGCGAAGAGACCCAGTACTTC	CASSLVGGEETQYF
TRBJ1-2	TRBV4-2	NA	NA	TGTGCCAGCAGCCAAGGTCAAAACGGACACGTCTATGGCTACACCTTC	CASSQGQNGHVYGYTF
TRBJ2-7	TRBV30	once	NA	TGTGCCTGGTCAACTGATCCCGGGCCCACCCACGAGCAGTACTTC	CAWSTDPGPTHEQYF
TRBJ1-2	TRBV19	NA	NA	TGTGCCAGTAGTGTTCAAGGAGGGGGACGGTATGGCTACACCTTC	CASSVQGGGRYGYTF
TRBJ2-1	TRBV7-9	NA	NA	TGTGCCAGCAGAAGGGTGATCCTGTATGGGAATGAGCAGTTCTTC	CASRRVILYGNEQFF
TRBJ2-1	TRBV5-1	NA	TRBD2	TGCGCCAGCAGCTTGGGAACTAGCGGGTTTTACAATGAGCAGTTCTTC	CASSLGTSGFYNEQFF
TRBJ2-2	TRBV5-1	NA	TRBD1	TGCGCCAGCAGCTTGGAGACAGGGTACACCGGGGAGCTGTTTTTT	CASSLETGYTGELFF
TRBJ1-2	TRBV27	NA	NA	TGTGCCAGCAGTTTATATGGGGAAGGCTACACCTTC	CASSLYGEGYTF
TRBJ1-4	TRBV6-5	NA	NA	TGTGCCAGCAGTTGGACGGCGGATAATGAAAAACTGTTTTTT	CASSWTADNEKLFF
TRBJ1-1	TRBV28	NA	NA	TGTGCCAGCAGTCCCCGACGAGGACGGAGGAACTTGGAAGCTTTCTTT	CASSPRRGRRNLEAFF
TRBJ1-4	TRBV5-1	NA	TRBD1	TGCGCCAGCAGCGAGGCGACACAGGGGGAAAAACTGTTTTTT	CASSEATQGEKLFF
TRBJ1-2	TRBV7-2	NA	NA	TGTGCCAGCAGCTTATCTCGCGGACGCCCTAACTATGGCTACACCTTC	CASSLSRGRPNYGYTF
TRBJ1-1	TRBV2	NA	TRBD1	TGTGCCAGCAGTGGGACAGGGATTGAAGCTTTCTTT	CASSGTGIEAFF
TRBJ2-3	TRBV4-2	once	NA	TGTGCCAGCAGCCAGTCCGGGACTCCCCCCACAGATACGCAGTATTTT	CASSQSGTPPTDTQYF
TRBJ2-3	TRBV7-2	NA	NA	TGTGCCAGCAGCGACCTCGGTTCGGATACGCAGTATTTT	CASSDLGSDTQYF
TRBJ2-1	TRBV29-1	NA	TRBD2	TGCAGCGTTTTGGGAGAAAGAGCGGGAGGTTCTAATGAGCAGTTCTTC	CSVLGERAGGSNEQFF